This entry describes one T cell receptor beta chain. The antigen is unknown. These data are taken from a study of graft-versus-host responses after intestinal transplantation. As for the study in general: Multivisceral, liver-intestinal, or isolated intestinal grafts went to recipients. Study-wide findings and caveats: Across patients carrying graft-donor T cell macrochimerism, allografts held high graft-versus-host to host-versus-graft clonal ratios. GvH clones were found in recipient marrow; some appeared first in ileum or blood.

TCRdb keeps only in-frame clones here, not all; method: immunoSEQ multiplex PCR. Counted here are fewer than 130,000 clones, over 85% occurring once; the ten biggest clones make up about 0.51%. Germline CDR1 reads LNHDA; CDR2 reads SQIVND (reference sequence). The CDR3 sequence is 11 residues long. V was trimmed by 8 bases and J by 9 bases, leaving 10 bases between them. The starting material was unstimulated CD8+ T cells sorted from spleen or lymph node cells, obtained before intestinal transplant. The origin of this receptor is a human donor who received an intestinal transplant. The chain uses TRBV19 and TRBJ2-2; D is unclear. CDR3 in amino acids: CASRIGRELFF. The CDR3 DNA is TGTGCCAGTCGGATCGGCCGGGAGCTGTTTTTT.